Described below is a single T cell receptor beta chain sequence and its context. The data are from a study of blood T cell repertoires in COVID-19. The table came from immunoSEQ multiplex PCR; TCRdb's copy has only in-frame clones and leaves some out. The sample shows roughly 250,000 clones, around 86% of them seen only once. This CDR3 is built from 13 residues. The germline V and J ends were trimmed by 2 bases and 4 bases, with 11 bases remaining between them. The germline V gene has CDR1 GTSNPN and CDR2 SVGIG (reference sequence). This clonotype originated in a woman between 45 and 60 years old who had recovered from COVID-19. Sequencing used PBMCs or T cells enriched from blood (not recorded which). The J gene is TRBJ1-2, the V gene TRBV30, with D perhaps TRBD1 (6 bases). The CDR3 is CAWSITGIYGYTF. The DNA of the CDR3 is TGTGCCTGGAGTATCACAGGGATCTATGGCTACACCTTC.